Listed below are T cell receptor beta chains from one sample, sequenced in a study of shared clonotypes between healthy human individuals. Sequenced by immunoSEQ multiplex PCR; TCRdb stores in-frame clones only, minus some. Of over a million clones listed, around 78% were seen once; the top ten hold approximately 0.56%. The sample consisted of memory CD4+ T cells from PBMCs. The source of these receptors is a man younger than 35 in good health. Some clones in this sample may be carry-over from other donors' samples. The CDR3 runs from the conserved cysteine through the conserved F or W. D genes are given only for firm matches. Clone size is not always given. Where it is, it says once, few, many or a class for expanded clones.

.,TRBD1,TRBV29-1,TRBJ1-2,CSVEGRGLSYGYTF,TGCAGCGTTGAGGGCAGGGGGCTGAGCTATGGCTACACCTTC
.,TRBD1,TRBV4-1,TRBJ2-7,CASSQAGGLSYEQYF,TGCGCCAGCAGCCAAGCAGGGGGCCTCTCCTACGAGCAGTACTTC
.,.,TRBV5-1,TRBJ1-1,CVARFGTEAFF,TGCGTCGCCCGGTTCGGCACTGAAGCTTTCTTT
.,.,TRBV28,TRBJ2-5,CASTSYQETQYF,TGTGCCAGCACCTCGTATCAAGAGACCCAGTACTTC
.,.,TRBV5-8,TRBJ2-6,CASSVRFSGANVLTF,TGTGCCAGCAGCGTCAGGTTCTCTGGGGCCAACGTCCTGACTTTC
.,TRBD2,TRBV4-3,TRBJ2-3,CASSQGLAGADTQYF,TGCGCCAGCAGCCAAGGGCTAGCGGGAGCCGATACGCAGTATTTT
.,.,TRBV5-1,TRBJ2-7,CASSFGGGSYEQYF,TGCGCCAGCAGCTTCGGAGGGGGCTCCTACGAGCAGTACTTC
.,.,TRBV5-8,TRBJ2-6,CASSLEGVIAGANVLTF,TGTGCCAGCAGCTTGGAGGGGGTTATCGCTGGGGCCAACGTCCTGACTTTC
.,.,TRBV7-2,TRBJ1-1,CASSPPTRDREAFF,TGTGCCAGCAGCCCACCCACCAGAGACCGGGAAGCTTTCTTT
.,.,TRBV28,TRBJ1-1,CATTVVLNTEAFF,TGTGCCACCACCGTGGTCCTGAACACTGAAGCTTTCTTT
once,.,TRBV21-1,TRBJ2-7,CASSKEGDRGKFPYEQYF,TGTGCCAGCAGCAAAGAAGGGGACAGGGGAAAGTTCCCCTACGAGCAGTACTTC
.,TRBD2,TRBV28,TRBJ2-7,CASSTSRRLNEQYF,TGTGCCAGCTCGACTAGCCGGCGCCTCAACGAGCAGTACTTC
.,.,TRBV9,TRBJ2-3,CASSVLGSDTQYF,TGTGCCAGCAGCGTCTTGGGGTCAGATACGCAGTATTTT
.,.,TRBV28,TRBJ1-1,CASSADRRAVLTEAFF,TGTGCCAGCAGTGCCGACAGGCGGGCGGTGCTCACTGAAGCTTTCTTT
.,TRBD1,TRBV6-6,TRBJ1-2,CASSPQGAWGYTF,TGTGCCAGCAGTCCCCAGGGGGCTTGGGGCTACACCTTC
.,.,TRBV28,TRBJ2-7,CASSPPAVGGEQYF,TGTGCCAGCAGTCCCCCCGCGGTGGGGGGCGAGCAGTACTTC
once,TRBD2,TRBV28,TRBJ2-1,CASSFILGRARGIGNEQFF,TGTGCCAGCAGTTTTATCCTCGGGAGGGCCCGGGGGATTGGCAATGAGCAGTTCTTC
.,.,TRBV5-1,TRBJ2-3,CASSLAPTDTQYF,TGCGCCAGCAGCTTAGCTCCAACAGATACGCAGTATTTT
.,.,TRBV19,TRBJ1-1,CASSIGPNTEAFF,TGTGCCAGTAGTATTGGTCCGAACACTGAAGCTTTCTTT
.,TRBD1,TRBV28,TRBJ2-5,CASRSGHGQGWGTQYF,TGTGCCAGCAGATCTGGGCACGGACAGGGCTGGGGGACCCAGTACTTC
.,.,TRBV5-6,TRBJ2-7,CASSLGPPGSDYEQYF,TGTGCCAGCAGCTTAGGACCCCCAGGGAGTGACTACGAGCAGTACTTC
.,TRBD1,TRBV12-5,TRBJ2-5,CASGTGVPETQYF,TGTGCTAGTGGCACAGGGGTCCCGGAGACCCAGTACTTC
.,.,TRBV7-8,TRBJ1-1,CASIRSGTATEAFF,TGTGCCAGCATCAGGAGCGGGACCGCCACTGAAGCTTTCTTT
.,.,TRBV7-8,TRBJ2-2,CASSRRGFAGLDTGELFF,TGTGCCAGCAGCCGCCGGGGTTTTGCGGGACTTGATACCGGGGAGCTGTTTTTT
.,.,TRBV4-2,TRBJ1-1,CASSPTSRGGTEAFF,TGTGCCAGCAGCCCCACCTCCAGGGGAGGGACTGAAGCTTTCTTT
.,TRBD1,TRBV19,TRBJ2-5,CASSFVTGKVGETQYF,TGTGCCAGTAGTTTTGTGACAGGGAAAGTTGGTGAGACCCAGTACTTC
.,.,TRBV4-2,TRBJ2-3,CASSQEIGPGATDTQYF,TGTGCCAGCAGCCAAGAGATAGGACCCGGGGCTACAGATACGCAGTATTTT
.,TRBD2,TRBV10-3,TRBJ2-5,CAAAQGLAGGRETQYF,TGTGCCGCCGCCCAGGGGCTAGCGGGAGGGAGAGAGACCCAGTACTTC
once,TRBD1,TRBV28,TRBJ2-7,CASSQHRQGKIGEQYF,TGTGCCAGCAGCCAACATCGACAGGGAAAGATAGGCGAGCAGTACTTC
.,.,TRBV25-1,TRBJ2-7,CASSDLGAYEQYF,TGTGCCAGCAGTGACCTAGGAGCCTACGAGCAGTACTTC
few,.,TRBV7-2,TRBJ1-1,CASSLGPANTEAFF,TGTGCCAGCAGCTTGGGGCCGGCGAACACTGAAGCTTTCTTT